The 19 T cell receptor beta chains listed next were all sequenced from one sample in a study of response to subunit inactivated influenza vaccine. TCRdb used MiXCR to reprocess the RT-PCR reads, holding one entry per CDR3 protein. The sample yields around 580,000 distinct CDR3 sequences, around 11% seen once. The specimen comprised PBMCs from blood, sampled on the day of vaccination. The receptors here all came from a man over 45 who received an inactivated influenza vaccine.

The V and J genes are TRBV12-3 or TRBV12-4 and TRBJ2-1; 9 bases line up with TRBD1. The CDR3 covers 15 residues. V dropped 6 bases and J dropped 3; count of bases not matched to a gene: 6. The CDR3 is CASRPGTGIYNEQFF. In nucleotides, the CDR3 is TGTGCCAGCAGGCCCGGGACAGGGATCTACAATGAGCAGTTCTTC.

The chain couples TRBV29-1 to TRBJ1-2, with 8 nucleotides matching TRBD1. The trim removed 4 bases at V and 5 bases at J, leaving 9 bases unmatched. The CDR3 has 14 residues. CDR1 and CDR2 (germline): SQVTM, ANQGSEA. Here the CDR3 DNA reads TGCAGCGTTGCCCCCGGACAGGGAGTTTATGGCTACACCTTC. Amino acids: CSVAPGQGVYGYTF.

This clonotype occurred many times. The V and J genes are TRBV7-2 and TRBJ2-1; D might be TRBD2 (5 bases). CDR3 length: 18 amino acids. From germline, CDR1 is SGHTA and CDR2 FQGNSA. V was clipped by 1 base and J by 0 bases, with 16 bases between them. The CDR3 here is CASSLVAQRWSSYNEQFF. The CDR3 DNA sequence: TGTGCCAGCAGCTTAGTCGCTCAGCGGTGGAGCTCCTACAATGAGCAGTTCTTC.

This chain links TRBV28 with TRBJ2-1; tentatively, D is TRBD1 (7 bases). Trimming shortened V by 8 bases and J by 5 bases, and 13 bases separated the two germline ends. The CDR3 is made up of 13 amino acids. The V gene's germline CDR1 is MDHEN and CDR2 SYDVKM. The CDR3 DNA reads as TGTGCCAGCGGAGGGACAGTCAACAATGAGCAGTTCTTC. This codes for CASGGTVNNEQFF.

This clonotype was seen at least ten times. The chain uses TRBV4-1 and TRBJ1-1; 8 nucleotides match TRBD1. Germline V CDR1 and CDR2: MGHRA, YSYEKL. The V segment lost 5 bases and the J segment 1 base; nucleotides outside the gene matches: 6. CDR3 length: 15 residues. The CDR3 nucleotides read TGCGCCAGCAGCTCCACAGGGGGGACGAACACTGAAGCTTTCTTT. Its translation: CASSSTGGTNTEAFF.

This clonotype was counted ten times or more. The chain links TRBV11-1 to TRBJ1-5, with TRBD1 identical over 9 bases. This CDR3 contains 18 residues. CDR1 SGHAT and CDR2 FQDESV come from the germline V gene (reference sequence). After removal of 4 bases from V and 5 bases from J, the junction contained 15 bases not matched to a gene. Written as DNA, the CDR3 is TGTGCCAGCAGCTCCGGGTCCGGGACAGGGAGGCAGGATCAGCCCCAGCATTTT. Translation gives CASSSGSGTGRQDQPQHF.

This clonotype came up a few times. The chain joins TRBV7-9 to TRBJ1-1; D is unclear. Trimming shortened V by 1 base and J by 4 bases, and 4 bases separated the two germline ends. This CDR3 contains 12 residues. CDR1 SEHNR and CDR2 FQNEAQ come from the germline V gene (reference sequence). CDR3 residues: CASSLDVTEAFF. The CDR3 DNA sequence: TGTGCCAGCAGCTTAGACGTCACTGAAGCTTTCTTT.

This clonotype was counted many times. J is TRBJ1-1 and V is TRBV12-3 or TRBV12-4; 7 bases map to TRBD1. Germline trimming cut 5 bases from V and 1 base from J; bases unmatched to any gene: 10. The CDR3 length is 16 residues. CDR3 nucleotide sequence: TGTGCCAGCAGTCCTCGTCGACAGGGACAGAACACTGAAGCTTTCTTT. Translating it yields CASSPRRQGQNTEAFF.

This chain connects TRBV7-6 to TRBJ2-7, with D perhaps given as TRBD1 or TRBD2 (5 bases each). Trimming removed 3 bases from V and 4 bases from J, with 13 bases in between. CDR1 and CDR2 from the germline V gene are SGHVS and FNYEAQ. The length of the CDR3 is 14 residues. In DNA form, the CDR3 reads TGTGCCAGCAGCTTGCAAATGTGGGGGTACGAGCAGTACTTC. It encodes CASSLQMWGYEQYF.

This clonotype has just a few counts. The V call is TRBV29-1, the J call TRBJ1-1; 7 nucleotides line up with TRBD1. The germline V gene encodes CDR1 SQVTM and CDR2 ANQGSEA. J was trimmed by 5 bases and V by 8 bases; bases with no gene match: 5. The CDR3 runs 11 residues. In nucleotides, the CDR3 is TGCAGCTCATTCAGGGGGACTGAAGCTTTCTTT. Protein product: CSSFRGTEAFF. Full variable domain (outside the CDR3, taken from reference TRBV29-1 and TRBJ1-1): SAVISQKPSRDICQRGTSLTIQCQVDSQVTMMFWYRQQPGQSLTLIATANQGSEATYESGFVIDKFPISRPNLTFSTLTVSNMSPEDSSIYLCSSFRGTEAFFGQGTRLTVV.

As concerns this clonotype: A read error may produce the germline difference seen at one junction end. The CDR3 DNA reads TGCGTCAGCAGCCACGACTTGGAGCGGGGGGAGAACACCGGGGAGCTGTTTTTT. Translation gives CVSSHDLERGENTGELFF. This chain uses TRBV4-3 with TRBJ2-2; 9 bases line up with TRBD2. Per the germline V gene, CDR1 is LGHNA and CDR2 is YSLEER. CDR3 length: 18 residues.

V and J are TRBV29-1 and TRBJ2-5; 13 bases fit TRBD2. The CDR3 contains 16 residues. The V gene end was trimmed by 7 bases and the J gene end by 0 bases; junction bases not matched to a gene: 8. In germline, CDR1 is SQVTM, CDR2 ANQGSEA. CDR3 protein: CSALAGGPSYQETQYF. In DNA, the CDR3 is TGCAGCGCACTAGCGGGAGGGCCTTCGTACCAAGAGACCCAGTACTTC.

The chain is built from TRBV30 and TRBJ2-7; 8 positions match TRBD1. Trimming removed 5 bases from V and 2 bases from J; junction bases left unmatched: 11. Germline CDR1 reads GTSNPN; CDR2 reads SVGIG (reference sequence). This CDR3 is built from 15 residues. The CDR3 nucleotides are TGTGCCTGGCACACCGGACAGGGCAGGACCTACGAGCAGTACTTC. This gives the protein CAWHTGQGRTYEQYF. Looking up the rest from reference TRBV30 and TRBJ2-7 gives the full variable domain: SQTIHQWPATLVQPVGSPLSLECTVEGTSNPNLYWYRQAAGRGLQLLFYSVGIGQISSEVPQNLSASRPQDRQFILSSKKLLLSDSGFYLCAWHTGQGRTYEQYFGPGTRLTVT.

The DNA of the CDR3 is TGTGCCAGCAGTTACAGGCTACAGGGGGCAGAGACCCAGTACTTC. Its protein product is CASSYRLQGAETQYF. The chain is built from TRBV3-1 and TRBJ2-5, with TRBD1 identical over 9 bases. Trimming removed 6 bases from V and 4 bases from J; junction bases left unmatched: 9. The CDR3 length is 15 residues. CDR1 is LGHDT, CDR2 YNNKEL, per germline (reference sequence).

The V and J genes are TRBV20-1 and TRBJ2-7; D remains unclear. The V gene lost 6 bases and the J gene lost 6 bases, with 18 bases spanning the gap. This CDR3 is 13 amino acids long. CDR1 is DFQATT, CDR2 SNEGSKA, per germline (reference sequence). DNA for the CDR3: TGCAGTGCCCCACTAACAGCCCTCCCCGAGCAGTACTTC. Protein: CSAPLTALPEQYF.

This clonotype was counted many times. This sequence joins TRBV5-1 and TRBJ2-7; maybe TRBD1 (6 bases). Germline CDR1 SGHRS, CDR2 YFSETQ. V lost 4 bases, J lost 2 bases, and 16 bases lay in between. CDR3 size: 15 residues. The CDR3 is CASSPSSGAAYEQYF. The CDR3 coding sequence is TGCGCCAGCAGCCCAAGCTCAGGGGCGGCCTACGAGCAGTACTTC. The full variable domain, in which reference TRBV5-1 and TRBJ2-7 provide the parts outside the CDR3, is KAGVTQTPRYLIKTRGQQVTLSCSPISGHRSVSWYQQTPGQGLQFLFEYFSETQRNKGNFPGRFSGRQFSNSRSEMNVSTLELGDSALYLCASSPSSGAAYEQYFGPGTRLTVT.

V usage is TRBV12-3 or TRBV12-4 and J usage is TRBJ2-5; the match to TRBD2 covers 8 bases. The CDR3 is 17 residues long. V lost 2 bases to trimming and J lost 0 bases; unmatched junction nucleotides: 8. CDR3 sequence (DNA): TGTGCCAGCAGTTTAAACCCCCCTAGCGGGTACCAAGAGACCCAGTACTTC. Translating it yields CASSLNPPSGYQETQYF.

This chain joins TRBV5-6 and TRBJ1-2, with D perhaps matching TRBD1 (5 bases). V was cut by 2 bases and J by 0 bases, with 14 bases left in between. Germline lookup yields CDR1 SGHDT and CDR2 YYEEEE. The CDR3 contains 16 residues. This CDR3 reads CASSLINRQTNYGYTF. For the CDR3, the DNA is TGTGCCAGCAGCTTAATTAACAGGCAGACTAACTATGGCTACACCTTC.

This clonotype was observed a few times. V and J are TRBV2 and TRBJ1-5, with a tentative D call TRBD1 (5 bases). The V and J ends lost 7 bases and 7 bases respectively, with 11 bases between them. Per the germline V gene, CDR1 is SNHLY and CDR2 is FYNNEI. The CDR3 covers 12 residues. The CDR3 region has the DNA TGTGCCAGCAATTCGTGGGGGCAGCCCCAGCATTTT. Its protein product is CASNSWGQPQHF.